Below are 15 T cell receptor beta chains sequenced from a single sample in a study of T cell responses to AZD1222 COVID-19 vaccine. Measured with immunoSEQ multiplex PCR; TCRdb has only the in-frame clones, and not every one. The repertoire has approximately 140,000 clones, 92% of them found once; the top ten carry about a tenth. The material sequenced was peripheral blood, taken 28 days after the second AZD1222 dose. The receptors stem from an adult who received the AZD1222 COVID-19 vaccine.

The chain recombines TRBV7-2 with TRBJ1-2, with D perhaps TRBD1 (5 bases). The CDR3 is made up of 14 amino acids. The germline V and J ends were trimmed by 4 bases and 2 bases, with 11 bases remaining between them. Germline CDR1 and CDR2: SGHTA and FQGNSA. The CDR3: CASSSVQANYGYTF. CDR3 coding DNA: TGTGCCAGCAGCTCTGTACAGGCGAACTATGGCTACACCTTC. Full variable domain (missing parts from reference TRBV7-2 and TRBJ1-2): GAGVSQSPSNKVTEKGKDVELRCDPISGHTALYWYRQSLGQGLEFLIYFQGNSAPDKSGLPSDRFSAERTGGSVSTLTIQRTQQEDSAVYLCASSSVQANYGYTFGSGTRLTVV.

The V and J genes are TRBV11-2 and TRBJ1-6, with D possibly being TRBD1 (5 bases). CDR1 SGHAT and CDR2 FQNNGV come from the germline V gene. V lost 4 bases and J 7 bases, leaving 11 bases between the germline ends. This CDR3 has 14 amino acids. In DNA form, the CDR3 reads TGTGCCAGCAGCTATACAGGCCTAAATTCACCCCTCCACTTT. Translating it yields CASSYTGLNSPLHF.

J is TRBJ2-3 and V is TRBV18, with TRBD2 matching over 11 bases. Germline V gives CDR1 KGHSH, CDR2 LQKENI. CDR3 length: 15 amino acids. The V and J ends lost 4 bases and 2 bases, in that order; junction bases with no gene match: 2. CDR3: CASSLGLAATDTQYF. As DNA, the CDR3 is TGTGCCAGCTCACTGGGACTAGCGGCCACAGATACGCAGTATTTT.

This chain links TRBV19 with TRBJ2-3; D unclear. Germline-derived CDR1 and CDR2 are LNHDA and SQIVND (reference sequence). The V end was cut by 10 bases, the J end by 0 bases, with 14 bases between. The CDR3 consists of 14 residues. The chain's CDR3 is CATSNSLSTDTQYF. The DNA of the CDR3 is TGTGCCACCTCCAATTCCCTAAGCACAGATACGCAGTATTTT.

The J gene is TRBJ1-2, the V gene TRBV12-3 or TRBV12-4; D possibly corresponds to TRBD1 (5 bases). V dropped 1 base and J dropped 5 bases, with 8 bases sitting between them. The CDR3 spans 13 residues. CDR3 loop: CASSLETAYGYTF. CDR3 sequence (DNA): TGTGCCAGCAGTTTAGAGACAGCGTATGGCTACACCTTC.

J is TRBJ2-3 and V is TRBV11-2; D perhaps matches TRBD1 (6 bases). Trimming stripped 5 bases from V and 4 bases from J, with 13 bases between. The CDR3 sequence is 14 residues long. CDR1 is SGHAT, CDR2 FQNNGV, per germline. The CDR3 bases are TGTGCCAGCAGCCAGCGACAGGCTGCAGATACGCAGTATTTT. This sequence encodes CASSQRQAADTQYF. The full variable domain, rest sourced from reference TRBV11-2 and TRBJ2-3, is EAGVAQSPRYKIIEKRQSVAFWCNPISGHATLYWYQQILGQGPKLLIQFQNNGVVDDSQLPKDRFSAERLKGVDSTLKIQPAKLEDSAVYLCASSQRQAADTQYFGPGTRLTVL.

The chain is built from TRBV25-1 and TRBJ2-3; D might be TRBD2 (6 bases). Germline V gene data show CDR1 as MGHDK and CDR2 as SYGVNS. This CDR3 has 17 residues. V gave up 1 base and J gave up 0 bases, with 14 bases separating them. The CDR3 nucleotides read TGTGCCAGCAGTGAATCTGGGCGGGGCCTAAGCACAGATACGCAGTATTTT. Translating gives CASSESGRGLSTDTQYF. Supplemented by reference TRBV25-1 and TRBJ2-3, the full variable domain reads EADIYQTPRYLVIGTGKKITLECSQTMGHDKMYWYQQDPGMELHLIHYSYGVNSTEKGDLSSESTVSRIRTEHFPLTLESARPSHTSQYLCASSESGRGLSTDTQYFGPGTRLTVL.

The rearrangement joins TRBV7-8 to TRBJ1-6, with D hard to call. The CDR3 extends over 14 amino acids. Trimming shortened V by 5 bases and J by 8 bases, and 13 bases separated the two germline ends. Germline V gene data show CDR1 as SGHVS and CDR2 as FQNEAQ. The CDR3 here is CASSPPRRDSPLHF. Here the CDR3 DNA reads TGTGCCAGCAGCCCTCCGCGGAGGGATTCACCCCTCCACTTT.

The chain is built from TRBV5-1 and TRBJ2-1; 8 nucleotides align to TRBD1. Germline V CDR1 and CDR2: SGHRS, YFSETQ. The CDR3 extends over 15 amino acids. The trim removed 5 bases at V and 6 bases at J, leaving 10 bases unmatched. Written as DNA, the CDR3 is TGCGCCAGCAGTCCCGGGAGACAGGGGATCAATGAGCAGTTCTTC. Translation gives CASSPGRQGINEQFF.

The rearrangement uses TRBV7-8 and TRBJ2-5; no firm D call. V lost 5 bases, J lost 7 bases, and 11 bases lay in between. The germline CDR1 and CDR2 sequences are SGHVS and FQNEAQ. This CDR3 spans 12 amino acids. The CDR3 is CASSPSIGTQYF. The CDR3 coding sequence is TGTGCCAGCAGCCCGAGTATCGGGACCCAGTACTTC.

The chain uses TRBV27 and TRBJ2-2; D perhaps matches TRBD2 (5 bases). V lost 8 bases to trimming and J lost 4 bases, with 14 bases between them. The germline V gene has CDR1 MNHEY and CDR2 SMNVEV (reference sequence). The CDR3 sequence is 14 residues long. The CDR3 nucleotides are TGTGCCAGCTCCGACTACCCCATCACCGGGGAGCTGTTTTTT. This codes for CASSDYPITGELFF.

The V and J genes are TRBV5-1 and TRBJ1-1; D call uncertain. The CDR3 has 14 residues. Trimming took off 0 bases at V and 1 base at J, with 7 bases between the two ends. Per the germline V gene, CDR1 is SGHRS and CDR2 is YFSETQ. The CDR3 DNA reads TGCGCCAGCAGCTTGGCCTTAGCGAACACTGAAGCTTTCTTT. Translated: CASSLALANTEAFF.

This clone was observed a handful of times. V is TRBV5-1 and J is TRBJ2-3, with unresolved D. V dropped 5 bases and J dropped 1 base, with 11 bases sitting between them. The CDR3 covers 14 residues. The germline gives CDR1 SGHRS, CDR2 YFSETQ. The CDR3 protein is CASSSAIGTDTQYF. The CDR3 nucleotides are TGCGCCAGCAGTTCGGCGATAGGCACAGATACGCAGTATTTT.

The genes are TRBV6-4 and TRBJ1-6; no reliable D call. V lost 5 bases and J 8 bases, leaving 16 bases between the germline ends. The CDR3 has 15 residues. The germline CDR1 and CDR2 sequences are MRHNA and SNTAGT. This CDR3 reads CASSPQWTGDSPLHF. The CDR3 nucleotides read TGTGCCAGCAGTCCACAGTGGACCGGAGATTCACCCCTCCACTTT.

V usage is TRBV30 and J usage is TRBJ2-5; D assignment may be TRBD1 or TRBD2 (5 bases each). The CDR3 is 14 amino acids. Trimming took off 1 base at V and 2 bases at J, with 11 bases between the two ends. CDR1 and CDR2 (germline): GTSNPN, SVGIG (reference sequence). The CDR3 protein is CAWSGGGLQETQYF. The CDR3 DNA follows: TGTGCCTGGAGTGGTGGGGGATTACAAGAGACCCAGTACTTC.